The rows below give T cell receptor beta chains drawn from one sample of a study of T-cell memory formation after mild COVID-19. MiXCR was run by TCRdb on the 5' RACE reads, yielding one entry per CDR3 protein. Of 400,000 to 500,000 distinct CDR3 sequences in the sample, about 20% were seen once. The sequencing sample was made of PBMCs or a T cell subset sorted from them (not recorded which). The receptors originated from an adult woman who had mild COVID-19 (a few samples of this study predate the infection). Cell type and time point are not known. CDR3s include the opening cysteine and the closing phenylalanine or tryptophan. A D gene is named only where the DNA matches it firmly. The size field is filled for only some rows; it gives once, few, many or a size class.

D	J	size	V	DNA	CDR3
-	TRBJ1-2	-	TRBV5-1	TGCGCCAGCAGCTTGGAGGGCAGGGGCTTTGGCTACACCTTC	CASSLEGRGFGYTF
-	TRBJ2-6	-	TRBV24-1	TGTGCCACCAGTCCGGGCAGGTACCCCTCTGGGGCCAACGTCCTGACTTTC	CATSPGRYPSGANVLTF
TRBD1	TRBJ2-1	few	TRBV11-2	TGTGCCAGCAGCTTGGCGGGACAGGGCTATCAACAGTTCTTC	CASSLAGQGYQQFF
-	TRBJ2-4	-	TRBV5-1	TGCGCCAGCACCTGGTCTCCGGCAGGAAGGGTTCAGTACTTC	CASTWSPAGRVQYF
-	TRBJ2-4	-	TRBV27	TGTGCCAGCAGTTTAGGGCAGCGAAACATTCAGTACTTC	CASSLGQRNIQYF
TRBD1	TRBJ2-2	many	TRBV24-1	TGTGCCACCAGTGACCGAGACAGGGGAGAGACCGGGGAGCTGTTTTTT	CATSDRDRGETGELFF
-	TRBJ1-1	-	TRBV27	TGTGCCAGCATCTTTCGGGTGGGGGGAGCCACTGAAGCTTTCTTT	CASIFRVGGATEAFF
-	TRBJ2-3	-	TRBV7-3	TGTGCCAGCAGCTTAGTGGGAGGTGGAGCAGATACGCAGTATTTT	CASSLVGGGADTQYF
-	TRBJ1-2	-	TRBV7-3	TGTGCCAGCAGCTTGGGCGACGGGTCTAACTATGGCTACACCTTC	CASSLGDGSNYGYTF
TRBD1	TRBJ2-2	-	TRBV20-1	TGCAGTGCTAGAGACACCCGACAGGGTGACACCGGGGAGCTGTTTTTT	CSARDTRQGDTGELFF
-	TRBJ1-2	-	TRBV24-1	TGTGCCACCAGTGATTTGTCAAGGGGCTATGGCTACACCTTC	CATSDLSRGYGYTF
-	TRBJ2-3	-	TRBV24-1	TGTGCCACCAGTGATTTGGAGGATGATTCAGGCGCAGATACGCAGTATTTT	CATSDLEDDSGADTQYF
TRBD1	TRBJ2-7	-	TRBV29-1	TGCAGCGTTGAAGATACGTCAGGGGGTGGTGAGCAGTACTTC	CSVEDTSGGGEQYF
-	TRBJ1-2	-	TRBV6-2/TRBV6-3	TGTGCCAGCAGTTACGACGCAGGGCCCTATGGCTACACCTTC	CASSYDAGPYGYTF
-	TRBJ2-1	few	TRBV27	TGTGCCAGCAGTTACACAGGGAGGGGGTTCGATGAGCAGTTCTTC	CASSYTGRGFDEQFF
TRBD2	TRBJ2-3	few	TRBV7-9	TGTGCCAGCATCCTCATAGCGGGAGGGCCCGCAGATACGCAGTATTTT	CASILIAGGPADTQYF
-	TRBJ1-5	few	TRBV23-1	TGCGCCAGCAGGGGGAATCAGCCCCAGCATTTT	CASRGNQPQHF
TRBD2	TRBJ2-5	few	TRBV20-1	TGCAGTGCTAGAGGCTTAGCGGGGGTTCAAGAGACCCAGTACTTC	CSARGLAGVQETQYF
TRBD2	TRBJ2-7	few	TRBV29-1	TGCAGCGTCTACGGACTAGCGGGAGCGTACGAGCAGTACTTC	CSVYGLAGAYEQYF
-	TRBJ2-7	few	TRBV3-1	TGTGCCAGCAGCCCAATCAGCGGTCTTGCCTACGAGCAGTACTTC	CASSPISGLAYEQYF
-	TRBJ1-4	few	TRBV5-4	TGTGCCAGCAGCTTGGTAGGACAGACCCAGGAAAAACTGTTTTTT	CASSLVGQTQEKLFF
-	TRBJ2-7	few	TRBV24-1	TGTGCCACCAGTGATTTCCGGGGATCCGAGCAGTACTTC	CATSDFRGSEQYF
TRBD1	TRBJ1-2	-	TRBV6-5	TGTGCCAGCAGTGGGACAGTCTCTTATGGCTACACCTTC	CASSGTVSYGYTF
-	TRBJ2-1	-	TRBV7-2	TGTGCCAGCAGCTTAATCCCCCTCTACAATGAGCAGTTCTTC	CASSLIPLYNEQFF
-	TRBJ1-5	few	TRBV7-8	TGTGCCAGCAGCCGACTGGGACCCAATCAGCCCCAGCATTTT	CASSRLGPNQPQHF
-	TRBJ1-1	-	TRBV20-1	TGCAGTGCTAGTCGGCAGGCGCCCACTGAAGCTTTCTTT	CSASRQAPTEAFF
-	TRBJ2-1	-	TRBV27	TGTGCCAGCAGTTTCTACCCGAATGAGCAGTTCTTC	CASSFYPNEQFF
-	TRBJ2-4	few	TRBV5-4	TGTGCCAGCAGCTTGACCCAGGGAACCCGGTACTTC	CASSLTQGTRYF
-	TRBJ2-3	few	TRBV7-9	TGTGCCAGCAGCCCTCGGGGGGCCTTCACAGATACGCAGTATTTT	CASSPRGAFTDTQYF
-	TRBJ2-2	-	TRBV7-3	TGTGCCAGCAGCTTATCCCCGCCCCCCACCGGGGAGCTGTTTTTT	CASSLSPPPTGELFF
-	TRBJ1-2	many	TRBV5-1	TGCGCCAGCAGCGACACTCAGGGTATCTATGGCTACACCTTC	CASSDTQGIYGYTF
TRBD2	TRBJ2-1	-	TRBV5-6	TGTGCCAGCAGGTCGGGACTAGCGGAACACAATGAGCAGTTCTTC	CASRSGLAEHNEQFF
-	TRBJ2-6	once	TRBV29-1	TGCAGCGTTGCCGGGACGGGACTCCTTCCTGGGGCCAACGTCCTGACTTTC	CSVAGTGLLPGANVLTF
TRBD2	TRBJ2-3	-	TRBV6-6	TGTGCCAGCAGACTAGCGGGGGCATGGGGCACAGATACGCAGTATTTT	CASRLAGAWGTDTQYF
-	TRBJ2-5	-	TRBV3-1	TGTGCCAGCAGCCAAGATTGGACACTTCAAGAGACCCAGTACTTC	CASSQDWTLQETQYF
-	TRBJ1-2	few	TRBV24-1	TGTGCCACCAGTGTGACAGCCCCCTTCCCTTATGGCTACACCTTC	CATSVTAPFPYGYTF
TRBD1	TRBJ1-2	few	TRBV6-5	TGTGCCAGCAGCCGTACAGGGGGTGGCTATGGCTACACCTTC	CASSRTGGGYGYTF
-	TRBJ2-2	few	TRBV11-2	TGTGCCAGCAGCTTTCAGGGATCAAAGCTAGGGGAGCTGTTTTTT	CASSFQGSKLGELFF
TRBD2	TRBJ2-1	many	TRBV20-1	TGCAGTGCTCCTATTAAAGGCGGGGGGGCCTGGAATGAGCAGTTCTTC	CSAPIKGGGAWNEQFF
TRBD1	TRBJ1-6	few	TRBV20-1	TGCAGTGCTAGAGGATGGACAGGGGGCAGGAATAATTCACCCCTCCACTTT	CSARGWTGGRNNSPLHF
TRBD1	TRBJ2-3	few	TRBV5-1	TGCGCCAGCAGCTCGGGGGACAGGCAAGGCACAGATACGCAGTATTTT	CASSSGDRQGTDTQYF
TRBD2	TRBJ2-3	many	TRBV10-3	TGTGCCATCAGTGAGTCTAGCGGGGGCGGCACAGATACGCAGTATTTT	CAISESSGGGTDTQYF
-	TRBJ2-1	-	TRBV4-2	TGTGCCAGCAGCCAAGATAATGGGGAAATCTACAATGAGCAGTTCTTC	CASSQDNGEIYNEQFF
TRBD2	TRBJ2-3	-	TRBV12-3/TRBV12-4	TGTGCCAGCAGTTCCCGCCTGGGTAGCGGGGCGGTTTGGGTTTCCGATACGCAGTATTTT	CASSSRLGSGAVWVSDTQYF
TRBD2	TRBJ2-5	many	TRBV3-1	TGTGCCAGCAGCCCTCCATCTAGCGGGGGAACTCAGTACTTC	CASSPPSSGGTQYF
-	TRBJ1-6	once	TRBV6-2/TRBV6-3	TGTGCCAGCAGTTGGAACAGGCTTACTTCACCCCTCCACTTT	CASSWNRLTSPLHF
-	TRBJ2-1	-	TRBV30	TGTGCCTGGAGGGCGGCAGGTCCATCTCAGTTCTTC	CAWRAAGPSQFF
TRBD1	TRBJ1-4	-	TRBV4-3	TGCGCCAGCAGCCAAGCCAGGGGGTCTGATGAAAAACTGTTTTTT	CASSQARGSDEKLFF
-	TRBJ1-1	-	TRBV20-1	TGCAGTGCTAGAGTAGGAAGTAACACTGAAGCTTTCTTT	CSARVGSNTEAFF
TRBD1	TRBJ1-4	-	TRBV7-9	TGTGCCAGCAGCGTGCTAGTATCGGGACAGGGCGATGAAAAACTGTTTTTT	CASSVLVSGQGDEKLFF
-	TRBJ2-2	-	TRBV6-5	TGTGCCAGCAAACCAACAGCTGGGCTGGCGAGGAGTAACCCCGGGGAGCTGTTTTTT	CASKPTAGLARSNPGELFF
-	TRBJ2-3	-	TRBV29-1	TGCAGCGTTGTCTCCCGAACCACAGATACGCAGTATTTT	CSVVSRTTDTQYF
-	TRBJ2-1	-	TRBV18	TGTGCCAGCTCACTGGCCGGGACTCCCTCCTACAATGAGCAGTTCTTC	CASSLAGTPSYNEQFF
TRBD2	TRBJ2-1	-	TRBV24-1	TGTGCCACTAGAAGCGGGAGAGGGCTCAATGAGCAGTTCTTC	CATRSGRGLNEQFF